This entry lists 10 T cell receptor beta chains sequenced from one sample in a study of CD8+ T cells in alopecia areata. Sequencing templates came from extracted RNA that was reverse transcribed into cDNA. The method was immunoSEQ multiplex PCR; TCRdb's version includes in-frame clones alone and lacks a portion of them. Of about 150,000 clones detected, about two thirds appear once; the ten largest clones hold roughly 0.91%. The treatment denotes: oral pan-JAK inhibitor, 5-10 mg twice daily. Sample: CD4+ T cells sorted from blood, taken at week 4, from a patient treated with tofacitinib. These receptors all stem from a human donor with alopecia areata.

This chain joins TRBV5-6 and TRBJ1-5; weak D call: TRBD1 (5 bases). Germline CDR1 is SGHDT and CDR2 is YYEEEE. The CDR3 covers 18 residues. V was pared by 2 bases and J by 7 bases, with 25 bases between. The CDR3 region has the DNA TGTGCCAGCAGCTTATCAGATTCTGGGGCTTGGTTAGGCCAGCCCCAGCATTTT. Translated, it gives CASSLSDSGAWLGQPQHF.

The chain couples TRBV5-1 to TRBJ2-7; 8 positions match TRBD1. The CDR3 loop spans 15 amino acids. Germline V gene lookup returns CDR1 SGHRS and CDR2 YFSETQ. V gave up 0 bases and J gave up 5 bases; unmatched junction bases: 7. The CDR3 region is CASSLAFVRGHEQYF. The CDR3 DNA follows: TGCGCCAGCAGCTTGGCGTTCGTCAGGGGGCACGAGCAGTACTTC.

This clone was seen only once. The chain carries TRBV30 and TRBJ1-2; D may be TRBD1 (6 bases). Germline V gives CDR1 GTSNPN, CDR2 SVGIG (reference sequence). CDR3 length equals 14 residues. V was trimmed by 3 bases and J by 6 bases, leaving 17 bases between them. The CDR3 region has the DNA TGTGCCTGGAGCTTCAGGGGCAACTGGGATGGCTACACCTTC. It codes for CAWSFRGNWDGYTF.

The genes are TRBV5-6 and TRBJ1-2; D unclear. Trimming removed 3 bases from V and 3 bases from J, with 12 bases in between. The CDR3 totals 14 residues. The germline gives CDR1 SGHDT, CDR2 YYEEEE. The chain's CDR3 is CASSSGREDYGYTF. Written as DNA, the CDR3 is TGTGCCAGCAGCTCAGGACGTGAGGACTATGGCTACACCTTC.

This chain joins TRBV2 and TRBJ1-5; D may be TRBD1 (5 bases). Trimming removed 5 bases at V and 1 base at J, with 9 bases between. Germline values: CDR1 SNHLY, CDR2 FYNNEI. This CDR3 comprises 14 residues. The CDR3 bases are TGTGCCAGCAGTCGACAGAGCAGCAATCAGCCCCAGCATTTT. This codes for CASSRQSSNQPQHF.

About this clone itself: This same CDR3 is encoded by further DNA sequences in the sample. The V call is TRBV5-4, the J call TRBJ2-3; the match to TRBD2 covers 11 bases. Germline CDR1 is SGHNT and CDR2 is YYREEE (reference sequence). V lost 4 bases to trimming and J lost 1 base; unmatched junction nucleotides: 2. The length of the CDR3 is 15 residues. CDR3 DNA sequence: TGTGCCAGCAGCCTGGGACTAGCGGGCACAGATACGCAGTATTTT. Protein: CASSLGLAGTDTQYF.

To note about this clone: Other DNA sequences from this sample encode an identical CDR3 as well. The chain recombines TRBV5-6 with TRBJ2-1; no clear D gene. Per the germline V gene, CDR1 is SGHDT and CDR2 is YYEEEE. The length of the CDR3 is 12 residues. V lost 1 base and J 6 bases, leaving 5 bases between the germline ends. The CDR3 coding sequence is TGTGCCAGCAGCTTGTTGGGCAATGAGCAGTTCTTC. Translation gives CASSLLGNEQFF.

The rearrangement links TRBV6-5 to TRBJ2-7; 9 bases match TRBD1. Germline V gives CDR1 MNHEY, CDR2 SVGAGI. This CDR3 contains 14 residues. The J segment lost 6 bases and the V segment lost 6 bases, leaving 9 bases of the junction unmatched. The CDR3 DNA reads TGTGCCAGCAGCCAAGGACAGGGGAGAGGCGAGCAGTACTTC. As protein: CASSQGQGRGEQYF.

This rearrangement joins TRBV5-1 to TRBJ1-2; D uncertain. Germline V lookup: CDR1 SGHRS, CDR2 YFSETQ. Trimming shortened V by 4 bases and J by 1 base, and 11 bases separated the two germline ends. This CDR3 spans 14 amino acids. The DNA for the CDR3 is TGCGCCAGCAGCCCTGGGGAATTTAACTATGGCTACACCTTC. As protein: CASSPGEFNYGYTF.

CDR3 coding DNA: TGTGCCAGCAGCCGATGGGACGTACCTAGCTATGGCTACACCTTC. Translation gives CASSRWDVPSYGYTF. The V and J genes are TRBV5-6 and TRBJ1-2, with D maybe TRBD1 (5 bases). CDR1 and CDR2 (germline): SGHDT, YYEEEE. CDR3 size: 15 residues. V was pared by 4 bases and J by 4 bases, with 17 bases between.